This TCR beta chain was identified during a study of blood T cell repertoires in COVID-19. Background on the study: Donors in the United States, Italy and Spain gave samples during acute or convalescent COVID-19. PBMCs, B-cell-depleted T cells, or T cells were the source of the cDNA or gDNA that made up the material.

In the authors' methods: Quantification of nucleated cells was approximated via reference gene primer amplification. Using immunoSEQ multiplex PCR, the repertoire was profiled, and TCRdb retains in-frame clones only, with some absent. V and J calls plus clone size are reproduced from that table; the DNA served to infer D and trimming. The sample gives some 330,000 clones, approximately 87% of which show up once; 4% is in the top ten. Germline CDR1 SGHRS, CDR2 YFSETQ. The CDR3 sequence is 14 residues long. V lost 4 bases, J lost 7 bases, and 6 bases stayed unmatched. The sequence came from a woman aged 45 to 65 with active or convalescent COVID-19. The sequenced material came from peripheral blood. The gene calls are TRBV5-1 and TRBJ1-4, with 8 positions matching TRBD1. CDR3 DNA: TGCGCCAGCAGCAATGGACAGGGAGGTGAAAAACTGTTTTTT. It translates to CASSNGQGGEKLFF.